Following are 30 T cell receptor beta chains from one sample sequenced in a study of vaccination effects on CD4 cells after COVID-19 (dated by TCRdb to between 2021 and 2024). In the ViraFEST assay, PBMC were stimulated with viral peptide pools, and antigen-specific CD4+ T cell clonotypes were then identified by expansion using TCR sequencing. After less than eleven days of culture, CD4+ T cells were isolated with the EasySep CD4+ T cell isolation kit. Healthy vaccine recipients had no prior SARS-CoV-2 infection, confirmed by negative nucleocapsid antibodies before and after vaccination. The library relied on the immunoSEQ multiplex PCR assay. TCRdb limited this immuneACCESS table to in-frame rearrangements with V and J called. A share of clones is missing; checked studies link under half to unresolved V genes, and the rest is unexplained. The sample table contains 52,000 or so clones; only one count was recorded for roughly 70% of them. The ten largest clones take up 15% to 20% of the sample.

Their antigens are not known. Here the sequenced sample was CD4+ T cells from PBMCs cultured with SARS-CoV-2 spike peptides, taken before COVID-19 vaccination. What this sample's cell subset or site label stands for: SARS-CoV-2 spike overlapping peptide pool stimulation. The receptors were sampled from a human donor who received a COVID-19 vaccine.

V and J are TRBV27 and TRBJ1-4, with D uncertain. Germline V gene data show CDR1 as MNHEY and CDR2 as SMNVEV (reference sequence). V dropped 4 bases and J dropped 7 bases, with 19 bases sitting between them. This CDR3 has 16 amino acids. CDR3 bases: TGTGCCAGCAGTTCCTACACTCGGACCCGGGTTGAAAAACTGTTTTTT. This sequence encodes CASSSYTRTRVEKLFF.

V usage is TRBV5-1 and J usage is TRBJ2-1; 8 bases match TRBD2. J lost 4 bases, V lost 7 bases, and 13 bases had no gene match. CDR1 SGHRS and CDR2 YFSETQ come from the germline V gene. CDR3 length equals 16 residues. The CDR3 region is CASLDGAGGPYNEQFF. The CDR3 DNA sequence: TGCGCCAGCTTAGACGGGGCGGGGGGCCCTTACAATGAGCAGTTCTTC.

The chain combines TRBV28 with TRBJ1-1; D is ambiguous. Germline V gives CDR1 MDHEN, CDR2 SYDVKM. This CDR3 is 14 amino acids long. Between the trimmed V and J ends, which lost 3 bases and 10 bases, there was a span of 18 bases. The CDR3 sequence is CASSLGRQSERAFF. The CDR3 DNA reads TGTGCCAGCAGTTTGGGTAGGCAGAGCGAGAGAGCTTTCTTT.

This chain links TRBV5-4 with TRBJ2-5, with TRBD2 identical over 9 bases. From germline, CDR1 is SGHNT and CDR2 YYREEE (reference sequence). The CDR3 covers 15 residues. V shed 5 bases, J shed 5 bases, and the junction held 10 bases outside the gene matches. CDR3 bases: TGTGCCAGCAGACTGGCCGGGACTAGCATCGAGACCCAGTACTTC. This codes for CASRLAGTSIETQYF.

This sequence joins TRBV4-1 and TRBJ2-5, with D possibly being TRBD1 (6 bases). In germline, CDR1 is MGHRA, CDR2 YSYEKL. With 4 bases removed from V and 3 bases from J, the gap between germline ends came to 21 bases. This CDR3 has 17 residues. The CDR3, as DNA: TGCGCCAGCAGCCGAAGGGGTACAGGGTCCCCCAAAGAGACCCAGTACTTC. It translates to CASSRRGTGSPKETQYF.

CDR3 residues: CASSGVRGTSGNIAYEQYF. The DNA for the CDR3 is TGTGCCAGCAGCGGTGTAAGGGGGACTAGCGGGAACATTGCCTACGAGCAGTACTTC. The genes are TRBV5-4 and TRBJ2-7; 13 nucleotides agree with TRBD2. V dropped 4 bases and J dropped 2; count of bases not matched to a gene: 15. The CDR3 has 19 residues. Germline V gene data show CDR1 as SGHNT and CDR2 as YYREEE (reference sequence). The variable domain in full, completed from reference TRBV5-4 and TRBJ2-7, reads ETGVTQSPTHLIKTRGQQVTLRCSSQSGHNTVSWYQQALGQGPQFIFQYYREEENGRGNFPPRFSGLQFPNYSSELNVNALELDDSALYLCASSGVRGTSGNIAYEQYFGPGTRLTVT.

The chain is built from TRBV9 and TRBJ1-1; D not certain. CDR3 size: 13 residues. The V end was cut by 1 base, the J end by 2 bases, with 6 bases between. Germline V CDR1 and CDR2: SGDLS, YYNGEE. The CDR3 DNA is TGTGCCAGCAGCGTACCCCCCAACACTGAAGCTTTCTTT. Encoded protein: CASSVPPNTEAFF.

V is TRBV6-5 and J is TRBJ2-7, with 13 bases aligning to TRBD2. The germline V gene encodes CDR1 MNHEY and CDR2 SVGAGI. V was pared by 7 bases and J by 3 bases, with 6 bases of the junction left unmatched. CDR3 size: 15 residues. Here the CDR3 reads CASTRGTSGVYEQYF. CDR3 sequence (DNA): TGTGCCAGCACCCGAGGGACTAGCGGGGTCTACGAGCAGTACTTC.

V usage is TRBV7-2 and J usage is TRBJ1-2; a weak D match, TRBD1 (6 bases). Germline loops: CDR1 SGHTA, CDR2 FQGNSA. V lost 0 bases and J 4 bases, leaving 18 bases between the germline ends. The CDR3 covers 17 residues. CDR3 in amino acids: CASSLARDTATLYGYTF. The CDR3 coding sequence is TGTGCCAGCAGCTTAGCGCGGGACACGGCAACCCTCTATGGCTACACCTTC.

This clone was recorded a few times. The V and J genes are TRBV7-2 and TRBJ2-4; perhaps TRBD2 as D (5 bases). V shed 1 base and J shed 7 bases, with 11 bases lying between them. The germline V gene encodes CDR1 SGHTA and CDR2 FQGNSA. The CDR3 is 14 amino acids. The CDR3 DNA reads as TGTGCCAGCAGCTTAGGGGAGTTGGTTAACATTCAGTACTTC. Translation: CASSLGELVNIQYF.

The chain recombines TRBV18 with TRBJ1-2; 10 positions match TRBD1. This CDR3 is built from 15 residues. Trimming at V came to 0 bases and at J to 7 bases, leaving 5 bases not matched to a gene. Germline assignment: CDR1 KGHSH and CDR2 LQKENI. The CDR3 nucleotides read TGTGCCAGCTCACCACCGGGACAGGGGATTATTGGCTACACCTTC. Protein product: CASSPPGQGIIGYTF. The full variable domain, with the rest looked up from reference TRBV18 and TRBJ1-2, is NAGVMQNPRHLVRRRGQEARLRCSPMKGHSHVYWYRQLPEEGLKFMVYLQKENIIDESGMPKERFSAEFPKEGPSILRIQQVVRGDSAAYFCASSPPGQGIIGYTFGSGTRLTVV.

The V and J genes are TRBV2 and TRBJ1-1, with no clear D. The CDR3 consists of 12 residues. V was trimmed by 4 bases and J by 6 bases, leaving 9 bases between them. Germline V gene sequence: CDR1 SNHLY, CDR2 FYNNEI. The CDR3, as DNA: TGTGCCAGCAGTGCTAAACTGGCTGAAGCTTTCTTT. Encoded protein: CASSAKLAEAFF.

The V gene is TRBV10-3, the J gene TRBJ1-2; D ambiguous. Germline V CDR1 and CDR2: ENHRY, SYGVKD. The CDR3 is made up of 15 amino acids. V shed 3 bases and J shed 5 bases, with 16 bases lying between them. In DNA form, the CDR3 reads TGTGCCATCAGTGAACCGATCGAACAGAGGTATGGCTACACCTTC. The encoded protein is CAISEPIEQRYGYTF.

This clone was counted only a few times. This chain links TRBV7-9 with TRBJ1-1; no firm D call. The germline CDR1 and CDR2 sequences are SEHNR and FQNEAQ (reference sequence). Trimming left V 5 bases short and J 0 bases short, with 10 bases between. This CDR3 spans 14 amino acids. CDR3 DNA sequence: TGTGCCAGCAGCATCGCAGTAATGAACACTGAAGCTTTCTTT. Translating gives CASSIAVMNTEAFF.

The V gene is TRBV25-1, the J gene TRBJ1-2; D gene unclear. Germline CDR1 and CDR2: MGHDK and SYGVNS. This CDR3 is built from 15 residues. V was trimmed by 4 bases and J by 7 bases, leaving 19 bases between them. CDR3: CASSGSPDGLRGYTF. The DNA for the CDR3 is TGTGCCAGCAGTGGTAGTCCCGACGGCCTTCGTGGCTACACCTTC.

A few counts support this clone. This chain uses TRBV27 with TRBJ1-1, with D tentatively TRBD1 (6 bases). Germline V gene sequence: CDR1 MNHEY, CDR2 SMNVEV (reference sequence). V was clipped by 2 bases and J by 5 bases, with 12 bases between them. The CDR3 contains 14 residues. CDR3 bases: TGTGCCAGCAGTTTAGAGGGGGTCGGGACTGAAGCTTTCTTT. The encoded protein is CASSLEGVGTEAFF.

V and J are TRBV11-3 and TRBJ2-3, with 7 nucleotides matching TRBD2. With V trimmed by 5 bases and J by 5 bases, 1 base remained unmatched. Germline CDR1 and CDR2: SGHNT and YENEEA. The CDR3 length is 12 residues. The CDR3 region has the DNA TGTGCCAGCAGCCCGGGGGGAGATACGCAGTATTTT. It specifies CASSPGGDTQYF.

The rearrangement uses TRBV2 and TRBJ1-1; 8 positions agree with TRBD1. This CDR3 has 13 residues. V lost 7 bases and J lost 1; bases outside the gene matches: 2. Germline-derived CDR1 and CDR2 are SNHLY and FYNNEI. The CDR3 reads CASTGTGNTEAFF. CDR3 nucleotide sequence: TGTGCCAGCACCGGGACAGGGAACACTGAAGCTTTCTTT.

A few counts support this clone. This chain joins TRBV19 and TRBJ2-1, with TRBD2 identical over 8 bases. The CDR3 is 17 residues long. Per germline, CDR1 LNHDA and CDR2 SQIVND (reference sequence). The ends lost 6 bases at V and 4 bases at J; junction bases unmatched: 14. CDR3 in amino acids: CASRGAGGEGFYNEQFF. The CDR3 DNA is TGTGCCAGTAGAGGGGCGGGGGGAGAAGGGTTTTACAATGAGCAGTTCTTC.

As for this clone: Other DNA sequences in the sample encode the same CDR3. The chain is built from TRBV19 and TRBJ2-1; D is undetermined. Germline CDR1 LNHDA, CDR2 SQIVND (reference sequence). The CDR3 has 12 residues. The V end was cut by 4 bases, the J end by 4 bases, with 5 bases between. The CDR3 reads CASSRGYNEQFF. CDR3 bases: TGTGCCAGTAGTAGAGGATACAATGAGCAGTTCTTC. Together with reference TRBV19 and TRBJ2-1, the CDR3 gives the full variable domain: DGGITQSPKYLFRKEGQNVTLSCEQNLNHDAMYWYRQDPGQGLRLIYYSQIVNDFQKGDIAEGYSVSREKKESFPLTVTSAQKNPTAFYLCASSRGYNEQFFGPGTRLTVL.

The chain carries TRBV7-8 and TRBJ1-1; 8 bases agree with TRBD1. The V gene end was trimmed by 6 bases and the J gene end by 5 bases; junction bases not matched to a gene: 14. Germline loops: CDR1 SGHVS, CDR2 FQNEAQ. The CDR3 loop spans 16 amino acids. The CDR3 sequence: CASSHPGGAKLTEAFF. DNA of the CDR3: TGTGCCAGCAGTCATCCAGGGGGCGCGAAGTTGACTGAAGCTTTCTTT.

This clone was counted between two and nine times. The rearrangement joins TRBV7-9 to TRBJ1-6; D gene uncertain. The CDR3 totals 15 residues. Between the trimmed V and J ends, which lost 5 bases and 7 bases, there was a span of 15 bases. The germline V gene has CDR1 SEHNR and CDR2 FQNEAQ (reference sequence). Here the CDR3 reads CASSPWMARNSPLHF. The CDR3 DNA reads as TGTGCCAGCAGCCCTTGGATGGCGAGAAATTCACCCCTCCACTTT.

This chain uses TRBV3-1 (or the pseudogene TRBV3-2) with TRBJ2-1; D perhaps matches TRBD2 (6 bases). The CDR3 has 17 residues. V lost 1 base to trimming and J lost 7 bases, with 20 bases between them. Germline CDR1 reads LGHDT; CDR2 reads YNNKEL (reference sequence). The CDR3 sequence is CASSQVSGGALGNEQFF. The DNA for the CDR3 is TGTGCCAGCAGCCAAGTCTCGGGCGGGGCATTGGGGAATGAGCAGTTCTTC.

The chain uses TRBV2 and TRBJ2-5; D ambiguous. Per germline, CDR1 SNHLY and CDR2 FYNNEI. The length of the CDR3 is 12 residues. With 2 bases removed from V and 3 bases from J, the gap between germline ends came to 4 bases. Here the CDR3 DNA reads TGTGCCAGCAGTGAAAATGAAGAGACCCAGTACTTC. This translates into CASSENEETQYF.

This clone was detected only a few times. The V call is TRBV14, the J call TRBJ1-3; D gene unclear. Trimming left V 11 bases short and J 4 bases short, with 12 bases between. Germline V gene sequence: CDR1 SGHDN, CDR2 FVKESK. CDR3 length: 12 amino acids. CDR3 nucleotides: TGTGCCGGCACTATCTCCGGAAACACCATATATTTT. It specifies CAGTISGNTIYF.

The rearrangement links TRBV29-1 to TRBJ1-1, with D tentatively TRBD1 (5 bases). The CDR3 loop spans 13 amino acids. V shed 4 bases and J shed 4 bases, with 13 bases lying between them. Germline V gives CDR1 SQVTM, CDR2 ANQGSEA. DNA of the CDR3: TGCAGCGTTGCCAGGGATGTTTCCACTGAAGCTTTCTTT. Protein product: CSVARDVSTEAFF.

J is TRBJ2-5 and V is TRBV7-9; no definite D call. Trimming removed 4 bases at V and 8 bases at J, with 11 bases between. Germline V gene lookup returns CDR1 SEHNR and CDR2 FQNEAQ (reference sequence). The CDR3 has 12 residues. For the CDR3, the DNA is TGTGCCAGCAGCTACACCCCGAATACCCAGTACTTC. This codes for CASSYTPNTQYF.

In this sample, this clone turned up a few times. The V call is TRBV20-1, the J call TRBJ1-1, with D possibly TRBD1 on 6 matching bases. The CDR3 loop spans 15 amino acids. Between the trimmed V and J ends, which lost 3 bases and 7 bases, there was a span of 21 bases. Germline V gene data show CDR1 as DFQATT and CDR2 as SNEGSKA (reference sequence). The CDR3 nucleotides read TGCAGTGCTAGTGCGGGGGGCCGCAGATTAGGTGAAGCTTTCTTT. Amino acid sequence: CSASAGGRRLGEAFF.

The chain links TRBV5-1 to TRBJ1-2; 11 bases map to TRBD1. The V and J ends lost 4 bases and 8 bases, in that order; junction bases with no gene match: 7. Germline CDR1 and CDR2: SGHRS and YFSETQ. The length of the CDR3 is 14 residues. The CDR3 bases are TGCGCCAGCAGCCTGGACAGGGGGCATGGAGGCTACACCTTC. Its translation: CASSLDRGHGGYTF.

The genes are TRBV5-1 and TRBJ1-2; 7 bases fit TRBD1. The V gene's germline CDR1 is SGHRS and CDR2 YFSETQ. The CDR3 has 14 amino acids. V trimming: 0 bases; J trimming: 6 bases; junction bases outside the gene matches: 5. The CDR3 region is CASSLGRGADGYTF. The CDR3 DNA sequence: TGCGCCAGCAGCTTGGGCAGGGGGGCGGATGGCTACACCTTC.